This TCR beta chain was captured in a study of blood T cells in healthy people across ages. General study results and limits: Lack of knowledge of donor CMV status possibly confounded expanded clonotype changes.

This CDR3 comprises 15 residues. The V gene lost 0 bases and the J gene lost 7 bases, with 16 bases spanning the gap. Germline lookup yields CDR1 SGHDT and CDR2 YYEEEE. In terms of origin and age, donors were healthy Caucasian individuals from Russia aged roughly 6 to 95. Worth noting for this clonotype: Its antigen is as yet unknown.

A sample-barcoded 5' primer and a J-beta primer mix were used in a second PCR of roughly 6 to 11 cycles. TCRdb re-called the 5' RACE reads with MiXCR, one entry per CDR3 protein. Among about 730,000 distinct CDR3 sequences listed, around 40% were seen once. The sample comprised blood. The TCR comes from a woman aged 55-69 years in good health. The V gene is TRBV5-6, the J gene TRBJ1-2; possibly TRBD1 for D (6 bases). This CDR3 is CASSLGTRGRGGYTF. In nucleotides, the CDR3 is TGTGCCAGCAGCTTGGGGACACGGGGGCGCGGTGGCTACACCTTC. Using reference TRBV5-6 and TRBJ1-2 for the parts outside the CDR3, the full variable domain is DAGVTQSPTHLIKTRGQQVTLRCSPKSGHDTVSWYQQALGQGPQFIFQYYEEEERQRGNFPDRFSGHQFPNYSSELNVNALLLGDSALYLCASSLGTRGRGGYTFGSGTRLTVV.